The TCR beta chain described here comes from a study of OX40 agonist ivuxolimab in advanced cancers. Study-wide background: Partial responses were observed in three patients, of whom one had hepatocellular carcinoma and two had cutaneous melanoma.

The CDR3 has 12 amino acids. Germline-derived CDR1 and CDR2 are GTSNPN and SVGIG (reference sequence). Losses at the gene ends were 7 bases for V and 0 bases for J; bases not matched to a gene: 2. This table comes from immunoSEQ multiplex PCR, and its TCRdb copy is limited to in-frame clones, with some not included. The sample records roughly 92,000 clones, 90% being singletons. The clonotype originates from an adult with an advanced solid tumor such as melanoma, head and neck, liver or kidney cancer. Material: CD4+ or CD8+ T cells sorted from blood, obtained in a trial of the OX40 agonist ivuxolimab. The chain couples TRBV30 to TRBJ1-1; 7 bases agree with TRBD1. The CDR3 DNA reads as TGTGCCTTGGGACAGCTGAACACTGAAGCTTTCTTT. This translates into CALGQLNTEAFF.